Listed below are T cell receptor beta chains from one sample, sequenced in a study of PD-1 blockade in classical Hodgkin lymphoma. Repertoires were generated with immunoSEQ multiplex PCR, while TCRdb's copy carries only in-frame clones and drops some. Among 18,000 or so clones, roughly four fifths were seen once, and the ten largest hold 1% to 1.5%. What was sequenced was CD4+ T cells from blood. The receptor source for this set is a human donor with classical Hodgkin lymphoma. The CDR3 runs from the conserved cysteine through the conserved F or W. Fields, in order: clone size, J gene, D gene, V gene, CDR3 protein, CDR3 DNA. A D gene is named only where the DNA matches it firmly. Expanded clones are given a class, and other clones once, few, many or no size at all.

abundance: -
j_gene: TRBJ2-7
d_gene: TRBD2
v_gene: TRBV6-1
CDR3aa: CASRLIRGDGYEQYF
CDR3nt: TGTGCCAGCAGACTAATCCGGGGGGATGGCTACGAGCAGTACTTC

abundance: -
j_gene: TRBJ2-5
d_gene: TRBD1
v_gene: TRBV28
CDR3aa: CASSPGTGGPETQYF
CDR3nt: TGTGCCAGCAGCCCCGGGACAGGGGGGCCAGAGACCCAGTACTTC

abundance: -
j_gene: TRBJ1-2
d_gene: TRBD1
v_gene: TRBV5-1
CDR3aa: CASSPPQGQGGGYTF
CDR3nt: TGCGCCAGCAGCCCACCCCAGGGGCAGGGGGGTGGCTACACCTTC

abundance: -
j_gene: TRBJ2-7
d_gene: -
v_gene: TRBV6-1
CDR3aa: CASSEGPEQYF
CDR3nt: TGTGCCAGCAGTGAAGGACCCGAGCAGTACTTC

abundance: -
j_gene: TRBJ2-3
d_gene: -
v_gene: TRBV6-1
CDR3aa: CASSDYSGYTDTQYF
CDR3nt: TGTGCCAGCAGTGATTACTCAGGGTACACAGATACGCAGTATTTT

abundance: -
j_gene: TRBJ2-7
d_gene: -
v_gene: TRBV5-6
CDR3aa: CASRLPGTYEQYF
CDR3nt: TGTGCCAGCAGACTCCCCGGGACCTACGAGCAGTACTTC

abundance: -
j_gene: TRBJ2-7
d_gene: TRBD2
v_gene: TRBV5-6
CDR3aa: CASSLIPGLPGAVEQYF
CDR3nt: TGTGCCAGCAGCCTCATCCCGGGACTACCGGGAGCGGTCGAGCAGTACTTC

abundance: -
j_gene: TRBJ2-3
d_gene: -
v_gene: TRBV7-3
CDR3aa: CASSDFGTQYF
CDR3nt: TGTGCCAGCAGCGACTTCGGGACGCAGTATTTT

abundance: -
j_gene: TRBJ2-7
d_gene: TRBD1
v_gene: TRBV27
CDR3aa: CASSLSDRGPYEQYF
CDR3nt: TGTGCCAGCAGTTTATCGGACAGGGGGCCCTACGAGCAGTACTTC

abundance: few
j_gene: TRBJ1-2
d_gene: -
v_gene: TRBV7-2
CDR3aa: CASSLGTAAGYTF
CDR3nt: TGTGCCAGCAGCTTAGGGACAGCGGCTGGCTACACCTTC

abundance: -
j_gene: TRBJ1-3
d_gene: -
v_gene: TRBV19
CDR3aa: CASSMGPVNPGNTIYF
CDR3nt: TGTGCCAGTAGTATGGGACCGGTGAATCCTGGAAACACCATATATTTT

abundance: -
j_gene: TRBJ2-1
d_gene: -
v_gene: TRBV5-4
CDR3aa: CASSLILSYNEQFF
CDR3nt: TGTGCCAGCAGCTTGATCCTCTCCTACAATGAGCAGTTCTTC

abundance: once
j_gene: TRBJ1-5
d_gene: -
v_gene: TRBV28
CDR3aa: CASSLSVGGGPQHF
CDR3nt: TGTGCCAGCAGTTTATCGGTCGGAGGAGGGCCCCAGCATTTT

abundance: -
j_gene: TRBJ1-3
d_gene: -
v_gene: TRBV9
CDR3aa: CASSAGLSGNTIYF
CDR3nt: TGTGCCAGCAGCGCAGGGCTCTCTGGAAACACCATATATTTT

abundance: -
j_gene: TRBJ2-2
d_gene: TRBD2
v_gene: TRBV6-6
CDR3aa: CAAGGNTGELFF
CDR3nt: TGTGCCGCGGGGGGGAACACCGGGGAGCTGTTTTTT

abundance: -
j_gene: TRBJ2-7
d_gene: TRBD1
v_gene: TRBV11-3
CDR3aa: CASSRDRVGEQYF
CDR3nt: TGTGCCAGCAGCCGGGACAGGGTGGGCGAGCAGTACTTC

abundance: -
j_gene: TRBJ1-4
d_gene: -
v_gene: TRBV7-9
CDR3aa: CASSSREPNEKLFF
CDR3nt: TGTGCCAGCAGCTCCAGGGAGCCTAATGAAAAACTGTTTTTT

abundance: -
j_gene: TRBJ2-4
d_gene: -
v_gene: TRBV21-1
CDR3aa: CASSKPRDIDKF
CDR3nt: TGTGCCAGCAGCAAGCCGAGGGATATAGACAAATTC

abundance: -
j_gene: TRBJ2-1
d_gene: TRBD2
v_gene: TRBV11-3
CDR3aa: CASSQGLSWGEDEQFF
CDR3nt: TGTGCCAGCAGCCAGGGACTATCCTGGGGGGAGGATGAGCAGTTCTTC

abundance: once
j_gene: TRBJ2-7
d_gene: -
v_gene: TRBV10-3
CDR3aa: CAISDPTASYEQYF
CDR3nt: TGTGCCATCAGTGACCCGACAGCCTCCTACGAGCAGTACTTC

abundance: -
j_gene: TRBJ2-5
d_gene: -
v_gene: TRBV28
CDR3aa: CASSTWTEETQYF
CDR3nt: TGTGCCAGCAGTACCTGGACAGAAGAGACCCAGTACTTC

abundance: -
j_gene: TRBJ2-1
d_gene: -
v_gene: TRBV5-1
CDR3aa: CASSLAGDNEQFF
CDR3nt: TGCGCCAGCAGCTTGGCCGGGGACAATGAGCAGTTCTTC

abundance: -
j_gene: TRBJ1-2
d_gene: -
v_gene: TRBV5-1
CDR3aa: CASSLEWFDGYGYTF
CDR3nt: TGCGCCAGCAGCTTGGAATGGTTTGACGGCTATGGCTACACCTTC

abundance: -
j_gene: TRBJ1-4
d_gene: -
v_gene: TRBV13
CDR3aa: CASSLGGPGEEKLFF
CDR3nt: TGTGCCAGCAGCTTAGGGGGTCCAGGAGAAGAAAAACTGTTTTTT

abundance: few
j_gene: TRBJ1-4
d_gene: -
v_gene: TRBV7-2
CDR3aa: CAVGRGANEKLFF
CDR3nt: TGTGCCGTGGGCCGCGGGGCTAATGAAAAACTGTTTTTT

abundance: -
j_gene: TRBJ2-2
d_gene: -
v_gene: TRBV19
CDR3aa: CASSRGAVGELFF
CDR3nt: TGTGCCAGTAGTCGGGGGGCGGTCGGGGAGCTGTTTTTT

abundance: once
j_gene: TRBJ2-7
d_gene: TRBD1
v_gene: TRBV15
CDR3aa: CATSRSTGSYEQYF
CDR3nt: TGTGCCACCAGCAGATCGACAGGGTCCTACGAGCAGTACTTC

abundance: -
j_gene: TRBJ1-2
d_gene: -
v_gene: TRBV2
CDR3aa: CASSRGQGSGYTF
CDR3nt: TGTGCCAGCAGTAGGGGACAAGGGAGTGGCTACACCTTC

abundance: -
j_gene: TRBJ2-7
d_gene: TRBD2
v_gene: TRBV7-8
CDR3aa: CASSLGRQEFSGRHYEQYF
CDR3nt: TGTGCCAGCAGCTTAGGACGGCAGGAGTTTAGCGGGCGTCACTACGAGCAGTACTTC

abundance: once
j_gene: TRBJ2-3
d_gene: TRBD1
v_gene: TRBV27
CDR3aa: CASSLFGPDRGQRDTQYF
CDR3nt: TGTGCCAGCAGTTTATTCGGACCGGACAGGGGGCAGAGAGATACGCAGTATTTT

abundance: -
j_gene: TRBJ1-2
d_gene: -
v_gene: TRBV2
CDR3aa: CASTYRLVNYGYTF
CDR3nt: TGTGCCAGCACGTACAGGCTCGTGAACTATGGCTACACCTTC

abundance: once
j_gene: TRBJ2-5
d_gene: -
v_gene: TRBV2
CDR3aa: CASMSPGGETQYF
CDR3nt: TGTGCCAGCATGTCCCCGGGCGGAGAGACCCAGTACTTC

abundance: -
j_gene: TRBJ2-4
d_gene: -
v_gene: TRBV11-2
CDR3aa: CASSQGHGGGFQYF
CDR3nt: TGTGCCAGCAGCCAAGGACACGGCGGTGGGTTTCAGTACTTC

abundance: -
j_gene: TRBJ2-7
d_gene: TRBD2
v_gene: TRBV5-1
CDR3aa: CASSLVSGSTEQYF
CDR3nt: TGCGCCAGCAGCTTGGTTAGCGGGAGTACCGAGCAGTACTTC

abundance: -
j_gene: TRBJ2-5
d_gene: -
v_gene: TRBV10-3
CDR3aa: CATQRTDKQETQYF
CDR3nt: TGTGCCACCCAGCGAACAGATAAACAAGAGACCCAGTACTTC

abundance: -
j_gene: TRBJ2-1
d_gene: -
v_gene: TRBV15
CDR3aa: CATSGSSSYNEQFF
CDR3nt: TGTGCCACCAGCGGCTCGAGCTCCTACAATGAGCAGTTCTTC

abundance: -
j_gene: TRBJ1-3
d_gene: -
v_gene: TRBV7-2
CDR3aa: CASSLPNGGNTIYF
CDR3nt: TGTGCCAGCAGCTTACCAAACGGTGGAAACACCATATATTTT

abundance: -
j_gene: TRBJ2-5
d_gene: -
v_gene: TRBV19
CDR3aa: CASSVGRPQETQYF
CDR3nt: TGTGCCAGTAGTGTGGGACGGCCCCAAGAGACCCAGTACTTC

abundance: -
j_gene: TRBJ2-3
d_gene: -
v_gene: TRBV18
CDR3aa: CASSPLPSTGTDTQYF
CDR3nt: TGTGCCAGCTCACCTCTTCCGTCCACGGGCACAGATACGCAGTATTTT

abundance: once
j_gene: TRBJ2-6
d_gene: TRBD1
v_gene: TRBV11-1
CDR3aa: CASSLTGGNSGANVLTF
CDR3nt: TGTGCCAGCAGCTTAACAGGGGGCAACTCTGGGGCCAACGTCCTGACTTTC

abundance: -
j_gene: TRBJ2-2
d_gene: TRBD2
v_gene: TRBV5-8
CDR3aa: CASSFPPLAGASGELFF
CDR3nt: TGTGCCAGCAGCTTCCCCCCGCTAGCGGGAGCGAGCGGGGAGCTGTTTTTT

abundance: -
j_gene: TRBJ2-3
d_gene: -
v_gene: TRBV27
CDR3aa: CASRRGGAGADTQYF
CDR3nt: TGTGCCAGCCGCAGGGGGGGAGCGGGAGCAGATACGCAGTATTTT

abundance: -
j_gene: TRBJ2-3
d_gene: -
v_gene: TRBV11-1
CDR3aa: CASSPRGTDTQYF
CDR3nt: TGTGCCAGCAGCCCTAGGGGCACAGATACGCAGTATTTT

abundance: -
j_gene: TRBJ2-6
d_gene: -
v_gene: TRBV6-5
CDR3aa: CASRSFGAGANVLTF
CDR3nt: TGTGCCAGCAGGTCCTTTGGGGCTGGGGCCAACGTCCTGACTTTC

abundance: -
j_gene: TRBJ2-3
d_gene: TRBD2
v_gene: TRBV2
CDR3aa: CASRLAGNTDTQYF
CDR3nt: TGTGCCAGCAGACTAGCGGGGAACACAGATACGCAGTATTTT

abundance: -
j_gene: TRBJ2-7
d_gene: TRBD1
v_gene: TRBV5-6
CDR3aa: CASSYTGGEQYF
CDR3nt: TGTGCCAGCAGCTACACAGGGGGTGAGCAGTACTTC

abundance: -
j_gene: TRBJ2-7
d_gene: -
v_gene: TRBV27
CDR3aa: CASSLSPRANYEQYF
CDR3nt: TGTGCCAGCAGTTTATCGCCGCGGGCTAACTACGAGCAGTACTTC

abundance: -
j_gene: TRBJ2-1
d_gene: TRBD2
v_gene: TRBV7-9
CDR3aa: CASGAAGGIYNEQFF
CDR3nt: TGTGCCAGTGGGGCCGCGGGGGGAATCTACAATGAGCAGTTCTTC

abundance: -
j_gene: TRBJ2-3
d_gene: -
v_gene: TRBV5-1
CDR3aa: CASSLDDTQYF
CDR3nt: TGCGCCAGCAGCTTGGATGATACGCAGTATTTT

abundance: -
j_gene: TRBJ2-1
d_gene: TRBD2
v_gene: TRBV19
CDR3aa: CASIGGGSGSNEQFF
CDR3nt: TGTGCCAGTATAGGGGGGGGTAGCGGGAGTAATGAGCAGTTCTTC

abundance: -
j_gene: TRBJ2-7
d_gene: TRBD1
v_gene: TRBV28
CDR3aa: CASSLYPGQGIYEQYF
CDR3nt: TGTGCCAGCAGTTTATACCCCGGACAGGGGATCTACGAGCAGTACTTC

abundance: -
j_gene: TRBJ2-1
d_gene: TRBD2
v_gene: TRBV5-4
CDR3aa: CASSLLASTNNEQFF
CDR3nt: TGTGCCAGCAGCTTACTAGCGAGTACGAACAATGAGCAGTTCTTC

abundance: -
j_gene: TRBJ2-5
d_gene: TRBD1
v_gene: TRBV19
CDR3aa: CASSVPGQMETQYF
CDR3nt: TGTGCCAGTAGTGTCCCGGGACAGATGGAGACCCAGTACTTC

abundance: -
j_gene: TRBJ2-7
d_gene: TRBD2
v_gene: TRBV11-3
CDR3aa: CASSLVASGEYEQYF
CDR3nt: TGTGCCAGCAGCTTAGTGGCTAGCGGAGAGTACGAGCAGTACTTC